Below are 10 T cell receptor beta chains sequenced from a single sample in a study of blood T cell repertoires in COVID-19. Profiled with immunoSEQ multiplex PCR; TCRdb holds only in-frame clones, not every one. The repertoire consists of 110,000 or so clones, with more than 80% occurring once and the leading ten covering roughly 5%. What was sequenced was peripheral blood. The source of these receptors is a woman aged 55-69 years with COVID-19, enrolled during active disease.

This clone has a single count. The V call is TRBV5-1, the J call TRBJ1-3; possibly TRBD1 for D (5 bases). The V end was cut by 3 bases, the J end by 3 bases, with 10 bases between. Germline V gives CDR1 SGHRS, CDR2 YFSETQ. The CDR3 length is 14 residues. The DNA for the CDR3 is TGCGCCAGCAGCTGGGGGACTCTTGGAAACACCATATATTTT. Protein: CASSWGTLGNTIYF. The full variable domain, rest sourced from reference TRBV5-1 and TRBJ1-3, is KAGVTQTPRYLIKTRGQQVTLSCSPISGHRSVSWYQQTPGQGLQFLFEYFSETQRNKGNFPGRFSGRQFSNSRSEMNVSTLELGDSALYLCASSWGTLGNTIYFGEGSWLTVV.

The chain couples TRBV5-1 to TRBJ2-5; 12 bases fit TRBD1. Germline CDR1 SGHRS, CDR2 YFSETQ. The CDR3 runs to 15 residues. The junction had 6 bases not matched to a gene; V was cut back by 4 bases and J by 5 bases. As DNA, the CDR3 is TGCGCCAGCAGCGGGGGACAGGGGGCTTTGGAGACCCAGTACTTC. Its protein is CASSGGQGALETQYF.

The rearrangement links TRBV11-2 to TRBJ2-5, with D maybe TRBD2 (6 bases). The CDR3 is made up of 14 amino acids. V was cut by 2 bases and J by 5 bases, with 12 bases left in between. Germline CDR1 reads SGHAT; CDR2 reads FQNNGV. CDR3 DNA sequence: TGTGCCAGCAGCTTATGGAGGGGTGGCGAGACCCAGTACTTC. Translation gives CASSLWRGGETQYF.

This sequence joins TRBV18 and TRBJ2-5, with 7 bases matching TRBD1. The germline CDR1 and CDR2 sequences are KGHSH and LQKENI. The CDR3 runs 15 residues. The junction had 5 bases not matched to a gene; V was cut back by 0 bases and J by 4 bases. CDR3 in DNA: TGTGCCAGCTCACCACCAAGGGGGCAGGGAGAGACCCAGTACTTC. This codes for CASSPPRGQGETQYF. Looking up the rest from reference TRBV18 and TRBJ2-5 gives the full variable domain: NAGVMQNPRHLVRRRGQEARLRCSPMKGHSHVYWYRQLPEEGLKFMVYLQKENIIDESGMPKERFSAEFPKEGPSILRIQQVVRGDSAAYFCASSPPRGQGETQYFGPGTRLLVL.

The gene calls are TRBV6-1 and TRBJ1-1; 8 bases are a match to TRBD1. The CDR3 runs 13 residues. V shed 2 bases, J shed 11 bases, and the junction held 7 bases outside the gene matches. The germline V gene encodes CDR1 MNHNS and CDR2 SASEGT. CDR3 sequence (DNA): TGTGCCAGCAGTGAACAGCAGGGGGCGGGGGCTTTCTTT. Its translation: CASSEQQGAGAFF.

This clone has more than one count but fewer than ten. The CDR3 nucleotides are TGTGCCACCAGTGATTTCCTAGCGGGGGACACCGGGGAGCTGTTTTTT. It specifies CATSDFLAGDTGELFF. The chain uses TRBV24-1 and TRBJ2-2; 10 nucleotides match TRBD2. Germline V CDR1 and CDR2: KGHDR, SFDVKD. V gave up 1 base and J gave up 3 bases; unmatched junction bases: 1. CDR3 length: 16 amino acids.

This clone was found once. The V call is TRBV5-4, the J call TRBJ2-2; TRBD2 matches 10 bases. Germline values: CDR1 SGHNT, CDR2 YYREEE (reference sequence). V gave up 3 bases and J gave up 3 bases; unmatched junction bases: 5. CDR3 length: 16 residues. The CDR3 spells CASSSQSGGDTGELFF. CDR3 bases: TGTGCCAGCAGCTCACAGAGCGGGGGGGACACCGGGGAGCTGTTTTTT.

V gene TRBV10-3 combines with J gene TRBJ1-1; the D is unclear. Trimming left V 7 bases short and J 0 bases short, with 9 bases between. This CDR3 is built from 13 residues. Germline V gene lookup returns CDR1 ENHRY and CDR2 SYGVKD. CDR3 in DNA: TGTGCCATCACCGACGGGATGAACACTGAAGCTTTCTTT. Translation gives CAITDGMNTEAFF.

The V call is TRBV12-3 or TRBV12-4, the J call TRBJ1-1; D not resolved. The CDR3 consists of 13 residues. V shed 8 bases and J shed 1 base, with 11 bases lying between them. CDR3 in DNA: TGTGCCAGCCTCGCGATTGGGAACACTGAAGCTTTCTTT. As protein: CASLAIGNTEAFF.

This clone was detected a few times. Additional DNA sequences in this sample encode the identical CDR3. V and J are TRBV9 and TRBJ1-2; D not certain. V lost 4 bases and J 0 bases, leaving 4 bases between the germline ends. This CDR3 spans 12 amino acids. Germline V CDR1 and CDR2: SGDLS, YYNGEE. CDR3 region: CASSPSNYGYTF. CDR3 coding DNA: TGTGCCAGCAGCCCCTCTAACTATGGCTACACCTTC.